This T cell receptor beta chain comes out of a study of OX40 agonist ivuxolimab in advanced cancers. The V gene end was trimmed by 8 bases and the J gene end by 7 bases; junction bases not matched to a gene: 11. The V gene's germline CDR1 is LNHDA and CDR2 SQIVND (reference sequence). This CDR3 has 15 amino acids. Produced via immunoSEQ multiplex PCR; TCRdb's table is partial and in-frame only. Of some 25,000 clones listed, 75% to 85% are singletons. Study-level findings and limits: Clonal expansion was among the lowest in partial responders at 0.1-3.0 mg/kg, especially CD8+.

As concerns this clone: Its antigen is not identified.

This TCR derives from an adult with an advanced solid tumor such as melanoma, head and neck, liver or kidney cancer. This chain links TRBV19 with TRBJ1-4; 9 bases line up with TRBD1. This material consisted of CD4+ or CD8+ T cells sorted from blood, taken in a trial of the OX40 agonist ivuxolimab. The CDR3 loop reads CASGGTGGLGEKLFF. The CDR3 coding sequence is TGTGCCAGTGGTGGTACAGGGGGCTTGGGTGAAAAACTGTTTTTT. Variable domain in full (rest from reference TRBV19 and TRBJ1-4): DGGITQSPKYLFRKEGQNVTLSCEQNLNHDAMYWYRQDPGQGLRLIYYSQIVNDFQKGDIAEGYSVSREKKESFPLTVTSAQKNPTAFYLCASGGTGGLGEKLFFGSGTQLSVL.